One sample yielded the 10 T cell receptor beta chains listed below, sequenced in a study of pediatric ulcerative colitis. Here immunoSEQ multiplex PCR was the method, and the copy in TCRdb shows in-frame clones only, minus some. The sample lists 25,000 to 35,000 clones, approximately 82% occurring once. Sequencing was done on a sample of blood. These receptor sequences come from a boy aged 5-17 years with severe ulcerative colitis.

The chain has TRBV7-3 and TRBJ2-6; TRBD1 matches at 7 bases. Trimming took 4 bases from V and 4 from J; bases not matched to a gene: 10. Germline CDR1 reads SGHTA; CDR2 reads FQGTGA. The CDR3 has 17 amino acids. CDR3 region: CASSSRTTGDGANVLTF. CDR3 coding DNA: TGTGCCAGCAGCTCCAGAACTACAGGGGACGGGGCCAACGTCCTGACTTTC.

V gene TRBV27 combines with J gene TRBJ1-2; 12 nucleotides agree with TRBD1. CDR1 is MNHEY and CDR2 is SMNVEV in the germline V gene (reference sequence). There are 15 residues in the CDR3. The V and J ends lost 5 bases and 8 bases, in that order; junction bases with no gene match: 9. Here the CDR3 reads CASSPSRDRGHGYTF. The CDR3 nucleotides are TGTGCCAGCAGTCCGTCCCGGGACAGGGGGCACGGCTACACCTTC.

This chain joins TRBV6-5 and TRBJ1-1, with D hard to call. Trimming took 4 bases from V and 0 from J, leaving 15 bases between them. The CDR3 is made up of 16 amino acids. Germline V gene sequence: CDR1 MNHEY, CDR2 SVGAGI. The CDR3 spells CASSSRPTTLNTEAFF. The DNA for the CDR3 is TGTGCCAGCAGTTCCCGCCCAACAACCTTGAACACTGAAGCTTTCTTT.

The gene calls are TRBV29-1 and TRBJ2-2; D is ambiguous. V was cut by 7 bases and J by 4 bases, with 10 bases left in between. The germline V gene encodes CDR1 SQVTM and CDR2 ANQGSEA. The CDR3 runs 12 residues. CDR3 sequence: CSGTDVTGELFF. CDR3 bases: TGCAGCGGGACCGACGTCACCGGGGAGCTGTTTTTT.

The chain has TRBV10-3 and TRBJ1-6; 9 nucleotides align to TRBD1. With 6 bases clipped from V and 7 bases from J, the junction kept 7 bases outside the gene matches. Germline values: CDR1 ENHRY, CDR2 SYGVKD. This CDR3 comprises 15 residues. This CDR3 is CAIRFSDRGNSPLHF. The CDR3 DNA follows: TGTGCCATCAGATTTTCGGACAGGGGAAATTCACCCCTCCACTTT.

J is TRBJ2-1 and V is TRBV2, with 9 bases matching TRBD1. This CDR3 region has 14 residues. Germline V CDR1 and CDR2: SNHLY, FYNNEI. The trim removed 9 bases at V and 9 bases at J, leaving 12 bases unmatched. CDR3 sequence reads: CASLTGQGPSEQFF. Written as DNA, the CDR3 is TGTGCCAGTCTCACGGGACAGGGACCTTCTGAGCAGTTCTTC. The complete variable domain, with remaining parts taken from reference TRBV2 and TRBJ2-1, reads EPEVTQTPSHQVTQMGQEVILRCVPISNHLYFYWYRQILGQKVEFLVSFYNNEISEKSEIFDDQFSVERPDGSNFTLKIRSTKLEDSAMYFCASLTGQGPSEQFFGPGTRLTVL.

This sequence joins TRBV14 and TRBJ1-1; D remains ambiguous. CDR3 length: 14 residues. Germline V lookup: CDR1 SGHDN, CDR2 FVKESK. V was pared by 2 bases and J by 1 base, with 8 bases between. The CDR3 loop reads CASSQLAGNTEAFF. CDR3 nucleotide sequence: TGTGCCAGCAGCCAATTGGCGGGGAACACTGAAGCTTTCTTT.

V is TRBV28 and J is TRBJ2-7; 11 bases agree with TRBD2. This CDR3 is built from 15 residues. Germline loops: CDR1 MDHEN, CDR2 SYDVKM. The V segment lost 7 bases and the J segment 4 bases; nucleotides outside the gene matches: 9. The CDR3 protein is CASTTILAGVYEQYF. CDR3 coding DNA: TGTGCCAGCACCACAATACTAGCGGGGGTATACGAGCAGTACTTC.

CDR3 DNA: TGTGCCAGTACGGGGACCGCCGCGCCCCAGCATTTT. Translating it yields CASTGTAAPQHF. The chain has TRBV19 and TRBJ1-5; the D gene is possibly TRBD1 (5 bases). The CDR3 totals 12 residues. The V gene's germline CDR1 is LNHDA and CDR2 SQIVND (reference sequence). V shed 7 bases and J shed 9 bases, with 13 bases lying between them.

J is TRBJ2-5 and V is TRBV27, with 8 bases identical to TRBD1. The length of the CDR3 is 15 residues. V dropped 6 bases and J dropped 5; count of bases not matched to a gene: 11. Per the germline V gene, CDR1 is MNHEY and CDR2 is SMNVEV (reference sequence). The CDR3 spells CASRFTGTGLETQYF. CDR3 DNA sequence: TGTGCCAGCAGATTTACCGGGACAGGTTTGGAGACCCAGTACTTC.